These 21 T cell receptor beta chains came from one sample sequenced in a study of beta chain features in type 1 diabetes listed by TCRdb under 2018. What these receptors recognize is not known. The method was the immunoSEQ multiplex PCR assay. The entire amount of isolated RNA was reverse transcribed using the High Capacity cDNA Reverse Transcription Kit, so the sequenced TCRB transcripts were expressed ones. TCRdb took this table from immuneACCESS and kept in-frame rearrangements with V and J called. Such tables lack part of the clones; where checked against another copy, unresolved V genes explain under half of the gap, and the rest is unexplained. Present in this sample are 150,000 to 200,000 clones, roughly 9% of which were seen just once. The ten largest clonotypes hold around 0.7% of the sample. The research as a whole found: A moderate but significant shortening of TCRB CDR3 length was observed in type 1 diabetes patients in all four CD4+ subsets.

Source material: central memory CD4+ T cells from blood. These receptors were taken from a woman in her 30s with type 1 diabetes.

Turning to this clone: This specimen includes other DNA sequences encoding the same CDR3. The chain uses TRBV29-1 and TRBJ2-2; possibly TRBD1 for D (5 bases). The CDR3 spans 14 residues. V gave up 6 bases and J gave up 1 base, with 12 bases separating them. CDR1 is SQVTM and CDR2 is ANQGSEA in the germline V gene. The CDR3 is CSVLPGQNTGELFF. The CDR3 bases are TGCAGCGTCTTGCCCGGACAGAACACCGGGGAGCTGTTTTTT.

The chain carries TRBV6-1 and TRBJ2-7; TRBD1 is a possible D gene (6 bases). V lost 2 bases and J lost 3, with 11 bases in between. Germline V lookup: CDR1 MNHNS, CDR2 SASEGT. This CDR3 is built from 14 residues. CDR3: CASSEPQGRYEQYF. CDR3 DNA: TGTGCCAGCAGTGAACCACAGGGCCGCTACGAGCAGTACTTC.

This chain connects TRBV5-1 to TRBJ2-6; D gene uncertain. CDR1 is SGHRS and CDR2 is YFSETQ in the germline V gene. The ends were cut back, 3 bases at V and 4 bases at J, with 14 bases in the middle. This CDR3 has 16 residues. This CDR3 reads CASSSAGFGGANVLTF. CDR3 bases: TGCGCCAGCAGCTCAGCCGGGTTCGGGGGGGCCAACGTCCTGACTTTC.

This clone was counted between two and nine times. This chain uses TRBV29-1 with TRBJ1-1; D not resolved. CDR1 and CDR2 from the germline V gene are SQVTM and ANQGSEA. The CDR3 is made up of 12 amino acids. V was shortened by 8 bases and J by 3 bases, with 13 bases between the two germline ends. CDR3 coding DNA: TGCAGCACCCAAAGGGAGGACACTGAAGCTTTCTTT. The encoded protein is CSTQREDTEAFF.

This clone was counted a few times. The chain employs TRBV13 and TRBJ1-2; 9 nucleotides agree with TRBD1. The trim removed 5 bases at V and 4 bases at J, leaving 8 bases unmatched. Germline assignment: CDR1 PRHDT and CDR2 FYEKMQ (reference sequence). The CDR3 spans 15 residues. The CDR3 bases are TGTGCCAGCAGCAAGACACAGGGGGCGGTCTATGGCTACACCTTC. This sequence encodes CASSKTQGAVYGYTF.

The genes are TRBV10-2 and TRBJ2-3; 8 nucleotides agree with TRBD2. Germline CDR1 reads WSHSY; CDR2 reads SAAADI. V lost 0 bases and J lost 8; bases outside the gene matches: 10. The CDR3 length is 16 residues. Here the CDR3 DNA reads TGCGCCAGCAGTGAGTCAGCAGGGACCGGGAGGGGTACGCAGTATTTT. It encodes CASSESAGTGRGTQYF.

This clone was detected only a few times. Here the CDR3 reads CASSEFPVGSYEQYF. The CDR3 DNA sequence: TGTGCCAGCAGTGAATTTCCGGTGGGGAGCTACGAGCAGTACTTC. The chain joins TRBV25-1 to TRBJ2-7; TRBD2 might be the D (5 bases). The CDR3 totals 15 residues. V lost 1 base, J lost 3 bases, and 13 bases lay in between. Germline V gene lookup returns CDR1 MGHDK and CDR2 SYGVNS.

CDR3 amino acids: CASSLNSGSTYEQYF. The DNA of the CDR3 is TGTGCCAGCAGTCTGAATAGCGGGAGCACCTACGAGCAGTACTTC. The gene calls are TRBV6-5 and TRBJ2-7; 9 bases map to TRBD2. In germline, CDR1 is MNHEY, CDR2 SVGAGI. V was clipped by 5 bases and J by 2 bases; unmatched bases: 7. This CDR3 contains 15 residues.

This clone has more than one count but fewer than ten. The junction departs from germline at one end; a sequencing error may be responsible. V usage is TRBV7-3 and J usage is TRBJ2-1; possibly TRBD1 for D (6 bases). The CDR3 length is 15 residues. CDR1 and CDR2 from the germline V gene are SGHTA and FQGTGA. The DNA of the CDR3 is TGCGCCAGCAGCCAAGAACAGGGTACCCACAATGAGCAGTTCTTC. Translated, it gives CASSQEQGTHNEQFF.

This clone was observed a few times. The chain couples TRBV28 to TRBJ2-7; 9 bases are a match to TRBD1. The V and J ends lost 4 bases and 9 bases, in that order; junction bases with no gene match: 7. Germline lookup yields CDR1 MDHEN and CDR2 SYDVKM. The CDR3 loop spans 13 amino acids. CDR3 DNA sequence: TGTGCCAGCAGTTCCGGGGACAGGGCCGTGCAGTACTTC. Amino acid sequence: CASSSGDRAVQYF.

V is TRBV19 and J is TRBJ1-5, with 9 bases matching TRBD1. Germline lookup yields CDR1 LNHDA and CDR2 SQIVND (reference sequence). The CDR3 runs to 14 residues. The V gene end was trimmed by 5 bases and the J gene end by 7 bases; junction bases not matched to a gene: 6. CDR3: CASSDGQGIQPQHF. The CDR3 DNA reads TGTGCCAGTAGTGACGGACAGGGGATACAGCCCCAGCATTTT.

There are a few counts of this clone. The chain is built from TRBV29-1 and TRBJ1-3; D gene ambiguous. Trimming removed 6 bases from V and 4 bases from J, with 16 bases in between. The CDR3 length is 14 residues. Germline values: CDR1 SQVTM, CDR2 ANQGSEA. DNA of the CDR3: TGCAGCGTCTCAGCTGACTCTTCGGGAAACACCATATATTTT. This sequence encodes CSVSADSSGNTIYF.

The chain has TRBV5-1 and TRBJ2-1; 7 nucleotides line up with TRBD2. V shed 0 bases and J 9 bases; nucleotides not matched to a gene: 12. CDR1 and CDR2 (germline): SGHRS, YFSETQ. This CDR3 region has 16 residues. The CDR3 bases are TGCGCCAGCAGCTTGGCGGGGTTAGGCGGGAGAGGTGAGCAGTTCTTC. This codes for CASSLAGLGGRGEQFF.

The sample holds a few counts of this clone. The J gene is TRBJ1-5, the V gene TRBV6-1; possibly TRBD1 for D (6 bases). The V and J ends lost 5 bases and 2 bases respectively, with 13 bases between them. Germline V gene lookup returns CDR1 MNHNS and CDR2 SASEGT. The CDR3 has 15 residues. This CDR3 reads CASSRTGWGNQPQHF. In DNA, the CDR3 is TGTGCCAGCAGTCGCACAGGGTGGGGCAATCAGCCCCAGCATTTT.

This clone was seen a handful of times. This rearrangement joins TRBV9 to TRBJ2-3, with 10 bases matching TRBD2. Germline CDR1 and CDR2: SGDLS and YYNGEE. The CDR3 consists of 16 residues. V lost 0 bases and J lost 4; bases outside the gene matches: 5. CDR3 sequence: CASSVEIAGGADTQYF. Here the CDR3 DNA reads TGTGCCAGCAGCGTAGAAATAGCGGGAGGAGCAGATACGCAGTATTTT.

CDR3 sequence: CASSLELAGYNEQFF. For the CDR3, the DNA is TGTGCCAGCAGCTTGGAACTAGCGGGTTACAATGAGCAGTTCTTC. The V gene is TRBV5-5, the J gene TRBJ2-1; 9 nucleotides align to TRBD2. This CDR3 region has 15 residues. V lost 0 bases, J lost 4 bases, and 2 bases stayed unmatched. In germline, CDR1 is SGHKS, CDR2 YYEKEE (reference sequence).

In its sample, this clone was seen a few times. The chain has TRBV5-1 and TRBJ1-1; possibly TRBD1 for D (5 bases). Deletions cut 3 bases from V and 6 bases from J, with 18 bases between. The CDR3 consists of 15 residues. Germline-derived CDR1 and CDR2 are SGHRS and YFSETQ. CDR3 nucleotide sequence: TGCGCCAGCAGCTGGGGCAGGGTGGGACTTTCTGAAGCTTTCTTT. Translating it yields CASSWGRVGLSEAFF.

This clone was observed a handful of times. This chain joins TRBV4-1 and TRBJ2-2; 8 positions match TRBD2. Germline CDR1 reads MGHRA; CDR2 reads YSYEKL. V lost 0 bases to trimming and J lost 1 base; unmatched junction nucleotides: 7. CDR3 length: 18 residues. This chain's CDR3 is CASSQDPLAGLNTGELFF. The CDR3 nucleotides read TGCGCCAGCAGCCAAGATCCATTAGCGGGGCTGAACACCGGGGAGCTGTTTTTT.

This clone has more than one count but fewer than ten. The V gene is TRBV27, the J gene TRBJ1-5; possible D gene TRBD1, 6 bases. Germline CDR1 reads MNHEY; CDR2 reads SMNVEV (reference sequence). Deletions cut 2 bases from V and 10 bases from J, with 24 bases between. CDR3 length: 17 amino acids. The CDR3 region has the DNA TGTGCCAGCAGTTTAAGTTCAGGGAAGAGTACCAGGGGACCCCAGCATTTT. Encoded protein: CASSLSSGKSTRGPQHF.

The rearrangement joins TRBV27 to TRBJ2-7; TRBD1 matches at 7 bases. Germline V gene lookup returns CDR1 MNHEY and CDR2 SMNVEV (reference sequence). The CDR3 length is 15 residues. The trim removed 5 bases at V and 4 bases at J, leaving 11 bases unmatched. Here the CDR3 DNA reads TGTGCCAGCAGTCCGAGACAGGGAATGAGGTACGAGCAGTACTTC. Its protein is CASSPRQGMRYEQYF.

This clone was seen a few times. V gene TRBV7-9 combines with J gene TRBJ2-7, with D possibly matching TRBD2 (6 bases). Germline-derived CDR1 and CDR2 are SEHNR and FQNEAQ (reference sequence). V was clipped by 2 bases and J by 0 bases, with 8 bases between them. The length of the CDR3 is 14 residues. The CDR3 is CASSLSGGSYEQYF. In DNA, the CDR3 is TGTGCCAGCAGCTTATCCGGGGGCTCCTACGAGCAGTACTTC.